This record covers a single T cell receptor beta chain. CDR3 length equals 14 residues. The V gene lost 5 bases and the J gene lost 5 bases, with 15 bases spanning the gap. This entry comes from a study of CD8 T cells in Susac syndrome. Random hexamers served to reverse transcribe roughly 0.45 to 1 ug RNA. Across 54 Vbeta and 13 Jbeta, TCR beta CDR3 was amplified with immunoSEQ multiplex PCR. One entry per CDR3 protein results from TCRdb running MiXCR on the immunoSEQ multiplex PCR reads. This sample has around 160,000 distinct CDR3 sequences, with more than 90% found just once. The clonotype comes from a human donor in good health. Source material: CD4+ T cells from PBMCs. The chain combines TRBV12-3 or TRBV12-4 with TRBJ2-5, with D perhaps given as TRBD1 or TRBD2 (5 bases each). The CDR3 region has the DNA TGTGCCAGCAGTAAATCGGGGCTCTCGGAGACCCAGTACTTC. Amino acids: CASSKSGLSETQYF.